The 3 T cell receptor beta chains below come from one sample, sequenced in a study of blood T cell repertoires in COVID-19 (TCRdb year 2020). The library was obtained by the immunoSEQ multiplex PCR assay. The immuneACCESS repertoire file appears here via TCRdb, limited to in-frame rearrangements. These files lack a portion of the clones; in checked studies, under half of the deficit traces to unresolved V genes, and the cause of the others is not known. In all, the sample holds a few hundred thousand clones, and around 86% of those were seen once. The ten largest clones represent roughly 4.2% of the sample. Sequenced input: PBMCs or T cells enriched from blood (not recorded which). The receptors come from a woman aged 40 to 50 with acute COVID-19.

The V gene is TRBV19, the J gene TRBJ2-1, with 9 bases matching TRBD1. This CDR3 spans 16 amino acids. V was clipped by 3 bases and J by 6 bases; unmatched bases: 9. Germline V gene data show CDR1 as LNHDA and CDR2 as SQIVND (reference sequence). CDR3 sequence (DNA): TGTGCCAGTAGTATTCGTGTGGGGACAGGGACCAATGAGCAGTTCTTC. Protein: CASSIRVGTGTNEQFF.

CDR3: CASSLLPRDRGDGYTF. CDR3 bases: TGTGCCAGCAGCTTGTTGCCCAGGGACAGGGGCGATGGCTACACCTTC. The chain combines TRBV5-8 with TRBJ1-2; 10 bases are shared with TRBD1. The CDR3 spans 16 residues. The V gene's germline CDR1 is SGHTS and CDR2 YDEGEE. With 1 base clipped from V and 6 bases from J, the junction kept 9 bases outside the gene matches.

The chain employs TRBV6-5 and TRBJ2-7; weak D call: TRBD2 (6 bases). The V end lost 8 bases, the J end lost 3 bases, and 14 bases lay between the germline ends. The CDR3 consists of 13 residues. Germline V gives CDR1 MNHEY, CDR2 SVGAGI. CDR3 sequence reads: CASSLEGLYEQYF. Here the CDR3 DNA reads TGTGCCAGCTCGTTAGAGGGACTCTACGAGCAGTACTTC.